This T cell receptor (beta chain) comes out of a study of cytomegalovirus exposure and HLA in healthy donors (dated by TCRdb to 2016 to 2017). For the study in its entirety: An earlier analysis of approximately 590 of the donors reported about 250 Gb of sequence data and 117 million unique TCR beta sequences from 150 million to 200 million T cells. Every repertoire in the discovery cohort had been generated on one and the same sequencing platform. Roughly five DR-DQ haplotypes were handled as single units for association and clustering, since linkage in the cohort was strong. In a later genetic analysis, genome-wide SNP genotypes for 398 of the 666 donors were used, and that subset was treated as a discovery cohort. Using immunosequencing, the study profiled T cell repertoires from about 650 subjects and related those repertoires to cytomegalovirus serostatus. In an earlier analysis of 500 to 650 of the donors, high-throughput TCR beta sequencing was used to judge whether each TCR beta V gene segment behaved as functional or pseudogenic. The study aimed to test whether cataloging public T cell receptors could reveal signatures of past pathogen exposure. A later analysis re-examined previously published TCR beta repertoires from around 670 donors and added high-resolution HLA genotyping to investigate patterns of TCR occurrence. About 300 gigabases of sequencing data and around 88 million unique TCR sequences made up an early release that covered 640 HLA-typed donors. HLA typing included class I and class II loci at four-digit resolution. The later analysis used no new phenotypic data to find candidate immune exposures, relying instead on TCR beta sequences and their occurrence across donors. The number of typed donors differed by locus: about 620-640 for A, B, C, DRB1 and DQB1; some 500 for DQA1; 606 for DPA1; and roughly 490 for DPB1. The study combined high-throughput TCR immunosequencing, statistical association of individual TCRs with disease status, and machine learning to predict cytomegalovirus infection status. Besides the first cohort of roughly 640 subjects, a separate validation cohort made up of roughly 120 different subjects was used. Among a few hundred genotyped donors of the cohort, an average of around 240,000 unique TCR beta nucleotide sequences were sequenced per donor, about a sixth of them non-productive. Of the 300 to 450 genotyped donors, over 70% fell in the genetic ancestry cluster associated with self-reported Caucasian donors. Donor age, sex, ethnicity and CMV serostatus were compiled together with the repertoire data.

The table lists this clone with a count of one. Its target antigen remains unknown. Per-base quality was not reported, and no clone a single base away is much larger than it. The cohort was made up of several hundred healthy bone marrow donors. At the time of sampling, all cohort members were nominally healthy, though unrecorded immune exposures were likely present. The donor was CMV seropositive and was included in the group of about 290 seropositive cohort members. Every donor gave a peripheral blood sample, and the peripheral blood mononuclear cells from that sample were used for TCR beta sequencing. Genomic DNA was extracted from the blood cell samples with the Qiagen DNeasy Blood Extraction Kit. The paper's findings and limits, for the study overall: According to a later analysis, parvovirus B19, influenza, CMV and Epstein-Barr virus appeared linked to several top co-occurrence clusters. According to a later analysis, most CMV-associated TCR beta chains appeared to be HLA-restricted, and the HLA associations seemed to be driven largely by CMV exposure. In a later genetic analysis, a missense DCLRE1C variant was associated with V-gene and J-gene trimming of TCR beta chains, and the association was replicated in an independent cohort. Roughly uniform sequencing depth across donors was assumed in presence/absence analyses, although this assumption may not hold. Broadly in line with IMGT annotations, most TCR beta V segments showed up in productive rearrangements about 90% or about 30% of the time in an earlier analysis of around 600 of the donors. Because HLA typing was unavailable for some donors at each locus, only the typed subset was used in association tests. According to the authors, the approach could potentially be generalized to other disease states and immunological phenotypes. When HLA alleles, especially DR and DQ, strongly co-occurred, TCR associations were difficult to assign to individual alleles. While some public TCRs were present in many individuals, most TCR sequences turned up only very rarely across donors. For the cohort, immune exposure information was limited to CMV serostatus. The study listed 164 TCR beta chains as associated with cytomegalovirus. Some IMGT-functional V segments, including TRBV6-2 and TRBV6-3, could not be told apart with the 87-base-pair reads, so those segments were excluded. In a later analysis, TCR association rates were found to vary across HLA loci, with the most associated TCRs seen for DRB1 alleles and the fewest for HLA-C alleles. In a later analysis, about 16,000 TCR beta sequences were associated with specific HLA alleles at a false discovery rate of 0.05. In a later analysis, HLA-associated TCR beta chains were found to be more clonally expanded and to have lower generation probabilities than equally common non-associated chains. Compared with the approximately 720-donor mean, donors in an Asian-associated ancestry cluster had fewer N-insertions in productive TCRs, according to a later genetic analysis. A group of highly shared sequence variants was considered likely to be a technical artifact of the sequencing pipeline. A few of the identified cytomegalovirus-associated TCR beta chains were confirmed in vitro to be specific for cytomegalovirus antigens. Because counts were too low, roughly 17 rarely observed V segments, including chromosome 9 orphons, were left out of the earlier analysis of a few hundred of the donors. The cohort was sequenced for TCR beta chains only, and without alpha or paired-chain data the features that could be detected were limited. Linkage disequilibrium might explain the correlated functional status among segregating V segments, but an unknown experimental factor could not be ruled out. A further reported finding was that TCR beta sequences accurately predicted the HLA-A and HLA-B alleles for most subjects in the first cohort. In both the original and validation cohorts, the classifier was reported to diagnose cytomegalovirus status with high specificity and sensitivity.

Spanning cysteine to phenylalanine, the CDR3 consists of 16 amino acids. The entry retains the CDR3 DNA only, 48 bases that are in frame from base 1. Relative to germline, V is 2 bases shorter and J is 0 bases shorter, with 8 bases between their ends. Per the germline V gene (reference sequence), LNHNV is the CDR1 and YYDKDF is the CDR2. The method was the immunoSEQ multiplex PCR assay. For the multiplex PCR, a mixture combining 60 forward primers for TCR Vbeta segments and 13 reverse primers for TCR Jbeta segments was used. A multiplex PCR assay on genomic DNA amplified the CDR3 region of rearranged TCR beta genes. The Illumina HiSeq System was used to sequence the amplified TCR beta libraries as 87-base-pair reads. The authors' analysis ran thus. A later analysis tallied 75 million to 95 million unique TCR beta chains across the approximately 670 repertoires, and some 12 million of those chains were shared by two or more donors. Raw reads were error-corrected and collapsed into unique sequences with a nearest-neighbor algorithm that merged closely related sequences to remove PCR and sequencing errors. To assign V, D and J gene segments, CDR3 sequences were aligned to IMGT reference sequences. Each retained sequence needed at least a six-nucleotide match to both a V gene segment and a J gene segment. A rearrangement was called productive if the CDR3 had no stop codons and remained in frame with V and J, and every other rearrangement was called non-productive. CDR3 was defined by IMGT convention, running from the second conserved V-encoded cysteine to the conserved J-encoded phenylalanine. In an earlier analysis of 587 of the donors, sequences lacking an unambiguous match to a single V gene segment were excluded. In an earlier analysis of about 590 of the donors, a V segment was called functional when productive rearrangements were above 56.7%, and segregating when the standard deviation between donors exceeded 5%. A statistical classification framework was developed to diagnose cytomegalovirus status using the catalog of TCR beta chain sequences. A later analysis assigned V and J genes by comparing TCR nucleotide sequences with IMGT/GENE-DB human TR gene sequences. Using the TCRdist pipeline, a later analysis assigned CDR3 sequences along with most-parsimonious VDJ recombination scenarios. In a later analysis, every TCR beta chain was defined by the combination of its CDR3 amino acid sequence and its V-gene family, and reads without a unique V-gene family were dropped. A later analysis removed 592 highly shared, low-generation-probability nucleotide sequences to deal with suspected cross-contamination and a sequencing artifact. In a later analysis, a clonal expansion index for each public chain was calculated from normalized within-repertoire ranks of inferred template counts. Generation probabilities in a later analysis came from a VDJ recombination model fitted to out-of-frame rearrangements, and those results were checked against IGoR. In a later analysis, hypergeometric tests were used to score TCR-TCR, TCR-HLA and TCR-CMV co-occurrence, with a repertoire-size bias correction applied to TCR pairs. In a later analysis, false discovery rates were estimated by permuting HLA or CMV assignments 20 times. In a later analysis, co-occurring TCRs were grouped with DBSCAN, and TCRdist sequence similarity was added when clustering was performed within HLA-allele-positive subsets. Co-occurrence clustering excluded repertoires with fewer than 30,000 or more than 120,000 public chains, plus five with anomalous nucleotide sharing. The table was pulled from immuneACCESS by TCRdb, which kept in-frame rearrangements only. Such tables lose some clones; where checked, under half of the loss comes from unresolved V genes, and the rest has no known cause. The V and J calls and clone size come from that table; D and trimming were worked out from the DNA. A total of about 210,000 clones appear in this sample, roughly 82% of them only once. The ten largest clones represent nearly 6% of the sample.

The chain is made from TRBV15 and TRBJ2-6; the D segment cannot be called with confidence. Source material: PBMCs. This clonotype was obtained from a man aged 40-55 years in good health and CMV-seropositive. The nucleotides are TGTGCCACCAGCAGACCTTTAGACTCTGGGGCCAACGTCCTGACTTTC. Translated, this is CATSRPLDSGANVLTF.